This T cell receptor (beta chain) was identified in a study of blood T cell repertoires in COVID-19. Germline V lookup: CDR1 SGDLS, CDR2 YYNGEE. Trimming cost V 1 base and J 1 base, with 9 bases left between them. The CDR3 length is 15 residues. About this clone itself: The sample contains more than one DNA sequence encoding this CDR3.

The table came from immunoSEQ multiplex PCR; TCRdb's copy has only in-frame clones and leaves some out. The sample records over 200,000 clones, 80% to 90% being singletons. Sequencing used peripheral blood. This receptor was obtained from a young man with active or convalescent COVID-19. V and J are TRBV9 and TRBJ1-5; tentatively, D is TRBD1 (5 bases). The CDR3 is CASSVSGDSNQPQHF. CDR3 DNA sequence: TGTGCCAGCAGCGTAAGCGGGGACAGCAATCAGCCCCAGCATTTT.